Listed below are T cell receptor beta chains from one sample, sequenced in a study of Ad26.COV2.S vaccination and SARS-CoV-2 variants. The table came from immunoSEQ multiplex PCR; TCRdb's copy has only in-frame clones and leaves some out. The sample includes about 680,000 clones, more than 80% of them seen just once. The specimen comprised peripheral blood, sampled in a trial of Ad26.COV2.S vaccine versus placebo. These TCRs come from a person aged 18-65 years who received the Ad26.COV2.S COVID-19 vaccine or a placebo. Both conserved end residues are part of each CDR3. A D gene is named only where the DNA matches it firmly. Expanded clones are given a class, and other clones once, few, many or no size at all.

TRBJ1-6	TRBV20-1	.	.	TGCAGTGCTAGTTGGGCTTATAATTCACCCCTCCACTTT	CSASWAYNSPLHF
TRBJ1-2	TRBV24-1	.	.	TGTGCCACCAGTGATACCCGTAGTGGCTACACCTTC	CATSDTRSGYTF
TRBJ2-2	TRBV30	.	once	TGTGCCTGGAGTGGTTGGGGCACCGGGGAGCTGTTTTTT	CAWSGWGTGELFF
TRBJ2-7	TRBV11-2	TRBD2	.	TGTGCCAGCAGCCTACAGGGGGGGCTAGCGGGAGGGCACTCCTACGAGCAGTACTTC	CASSLQGGLAGGHSYEQYF
TRBJ1-4	TRBV30	.	.	TGTGCCTCCCCGGGACACCTAAATGAAAAACTGTTTTTT	CASPGHLNEKLFF
TRBJ1-1	TRBV11-1	.	.	TGTGCCAGCAGCCCCTGGACCCGGGGGCTTAATGCTTTCTTT	CASSPWTRGLNAFF
TRBJ1-4	TRBV7-2	.	once	TGTGCCAGCAGCTTAGGCCGGGGGGTCGGAAAAAAACTGTTTTTT	CASSLGRGVGKKLFF
TRBJ2-7	TRBV5-4	.	.	TGTGCCAGCAGCTTTGCTGGGGTCTACGAGCAGTACTTC	CASSFAGVYEQYF
TRBJ1-2	TRBV6-5	.	.	TGTGCCAGCAGTTACTTAGGGGATGTCTATGGCTACACCTTC	CASSYLGDVYGYTF
TRBJ2-1	TRBV5-4	TRBD2	.	TGTGCCAGCAGCTTCAGACTAGCGGAGTACAATGAGCAGTTCTTC	CASSFRLAEYNEQFF
TRBJ2-7	TRBV7-6	.	.	TGTGCCAGCAGCCCAGTGGTGGCGGCAGTTCGGTACTTC	CASSPVVAAVRYF
TRBJ2-1	TRBV6-5	TRBD2	.	TGTGCCAGCAGTCCCCGGGAGGACAATGAGCAGTTCTTC	CASSPREDNEQFF
TRBJ1-6	TRBV19	.	.	TGTGCCAGTAGTATGGAGGTTAATTCACCCCTCCACTTT	CASSMEVNSPLHF
TRBJ2-7	TRBV9	TRBD1	.	TGTGCCAGCAGCGTAACCCCGACAGGGGACGAGCAGTACTTC	CASSVTPTGDEQYF
TRBJ1-1	TRBV3-1/TRBV3-2	TRBD1	.	TGTGCCAGCAGCCAAGAACAGGGGACCACTGAAGCTTTCTTT	CASSQEQGTTEAFF
TRBJ1-1	TRBV5-5	TRBD1	.	TGTGCCAGCAGCCTAGGACAGGGGTCCACTGAAGCTTTCTTT	CASSLGQGSTEAFF
TRBJ1-5	TRBV7-6	.	.	TGTGCCAGCAGCTTAACGGGGGGAGGCAATCAGCCCCAGCATTTT	CASSLTGGGNQPQHF